The next 10 T cell receptor beta chains were all read from a single sample in a study of immune evolution from preneoplasia to lung adenocarcinoma. Some clones are missing from TCRdb's copy, which holds only in-frame ones; the method was immunoSEQ multiplex PCR. Of 6,000 to 6,500 clones listed, approximately 75% were seen once; the top ten hold around 9.5%. Sequencing was done on a sample of FFPE adjacent normal lung tissue. These receptors were obtained from a donor at least 70 years old with lung adenocarcinoma.

Remarks on this clone: Compared with germline, one end of the junction differs, possibly owing to a read error. The chain carries TRBV5-1 and TRBJ2-1; D assignment may be TRBD1 or TRBD2 (5 bases each). CDR3 size: 13 residues. The germline V gene has CDR1 SGHRS and CDR2 YFSETQ. CDR3 nucleotides: TGCGCCAGCAAGGGACCGCAGACGGCGACTTGGGTCTTC. This encodes CASKGPQTATWVF.

The gene calls are TRBV18 and TRBJ2-2; TRBD1 aligns across 10 bases. The CDR3 runs 16 residues. CDR1 is KGHSH and CDR2 is LQKENI in the germline V gene. The ends lost 5 bases at V and 0 bases at J; junction bases unmatched: 3. This CDR3 is CASSSGQGPNTGELFF. The CDR3 region has the DNA TGTGCCAGCTCATCGGGACAGGGGCCGAACACCGGGGAGCTGTTTTTT.

This chain connects TRBV7-9 to TRBJ1-3, with D unresolved. The germline V gene encodes CDR1 SEHNR and CDR2 FQNEAQ (reference sequence). Trimming took off 4 bases at V and 0 bases at J, with 4 bases between the two ends. The CDR3 is 13 residues long. CDR3 coding DNA: TGTGCCAGCAGCTACGGCTCTGGAAACACCATATATTTT. Protein sequence: CASSYGSGNTIYF. Looking up the rest from reference TRBV7-9 and TRBJ1-3 gives the full variable domain: DTGVSQNPRHKITKRGQNVTFRCDPISEHNRLYWYRQTLGQGPEFLTYFQNEAQLEKSRLLSDRFSAERPKGSFSTLEIQRTEQGDSAMYLCASSYGSGNTIYFGEGSWLTVV.

The rearrangement joins TRBV15 to TRBJ1-1, with D perhaps TRBD1 (6 bases). Trimming left V 4 bases short and J 1 base short, with 10 bases between. Per germline, CDR1 LNHNV and CDR2 YYDKDF (reference sequence). The CDR3 length is 14 residues. The CDR3 nucleotides read TGTGCCACCAGCACCTCACAGGGGAACACTGAAGCTTTCTTT. It translates to CATSTSQGNTEAFF.

This clone was counted between two and nine times. This chain links TRBV9 with TRBJ2-4; 7 bases line up with TRBD1. V was pared by 5 bases and J by 9 bases, with 11 bases of the junction left unmatched. Germline-derived CDR1 and CDR2 are SGDLS and YYNGEE. CDR3 length: 14 residues. Here the CDR3 reads CASSLRDSEGIQYF. The CDR3, as DNA: TGTGCCAGCAGTCTCCGGGACAGTGAAGGCATTCAGTACTTC.

This clone was detected only a few times. CDR3 DNA: TGTGCCAGCTCGGACAGCCCCAATCAGCCCCAGCATTTT. It specifies CASSDSPNQPQHF. The chain employs TRBV18 and TRBJ1-5, with D possibly matching TRBD1 (6 bases). Trimming took 6 bases from V and 3 from J, leaving 9 bases between them. CDR3 length: 13 amino acids. Germline assignment: CDR1 KGHSH and CDR2 LQKENI. Looking up the rest from reference TRBV18 and TRBJ1-5 gives the full variable domain: NAGVMQNPRHLVRRRGQEARLRCSPMKGHSHVYWYRQLPEEGLKFMVYLQKENIIDESGMPKERFSAEFPKEGPSILRIQQVVRGDSAAYFCASSDSPNQPQHFGDGTRLSIL.

This chain's CDR3 is CASSSTSGSYEQYF. For the CDR3, the DNA is TGTGCCAGCAGCTCGACTAGCGGGAGCTACGAGCAGTACTTC. The chain employs TRBV7-3 and TRBJ2-7, with 12 bases matching TRBD2. The V gene end was trimmed by 4 bases and the J gene end by 3 bases; junction bases not matched to a gene: 1. The CDR3 spans 14 residues. Germline lookup yields CDR1 SGHTA and CDR2 FQGTGA.

The chain combines TRBV30 with TRBJ1-2; a possible D gene is TRBD1 (5 bases). Germline-derived CDR1 and CDR2 are GTSNPN and SVGIG (reference sequence). The CDR3 consists of 13 residues. The V end was cut by 0 bases, the J end by 6 bases, with 11 bases between. The CDR3 protein is CAWSVEGAHGYTF. CDR3 nucleotides: TGTGCCTGGAGTGTTGAAGGGGCCCATGGCTACACCTTC. Full variable domain (rest looked up from reference TRBV30 and TRBJ1-2): SQTIHQWPATLVQPVGSPLSLECTVEGTSNPNLYWYRQAAGRGLQLLFYSVGIGQISSEVPQNLSASRPQDRQFILSSKKLLLSDSGFYLCAWSVEGAHGYTFGSGTRLTVV.

The V gene is TRBV2, the J gene TRBJ2-5, with 9 bases that match TRBD1. CDR1 and CDR2 (germline): SNHLY, FYNNEI. Germline trimming cut 6 bases from V and 5 bases from J; bases unmatched to any gene: 7. The CDR3 totals 14 residues. CDR3 residues: CASSRGTGMETQYF. As DNA, the CDR3 is TGTGCCAGCAGCCGGGGGACAGGGATGGAGACCCAGTACTTC.

The rearrangement joins TRBV9 to TRBJ2-2; no reliable D call. V lost 0 bases to trimming and J lost 6 bases, with 6 bases between them. From germline, CDR1 is SGDLS and CDR2 YYNGEE. The CDR3 runs to 13 residues. CDR3 coding DNA: TGTGCCAGCAGCGTAGGTATCGCCGGGGAGCTGTTTTTT. This sequence encodes CASSVGIAGELFF.